Listed below are T cell receptor beta chains from one sample, sequenced in a study of OX40 agonist ivuxolimab in advanced cancers. Sequencing was performed with immunoSEQ multiplex PCR; in TCRdb, only in-frame clones are kept and a portion is missing. The sample comprises some 34,000 clones, about 88% of which are singletons, and roughly 21% rests with the top ten. Sequencing was performed on CD4+ or CD8+ T cells sorted from blood, taken in a trial of the OX40 agonist ivuxolimab. These receptors all come from an adult with an advanced solid tumor such as melanoma, head and neck, liver or kidney cancer. Both conserved end residues are part of each CDR3. A D gene is named only where the DNA matches it firmly. Clone size is stated in some rows and not others, as once, few, many or a class when expanded.

v_call: TRBV28
d_call: NA
j_call: TRBJ1-6
clone_size: NA
cdr3_aa: CASSLGQGYRSPLHF
cdr3_nt: TGTGCCAGCAGTTTAGGTCAGGGGTACCGCTCACCCCTCCACTTT

v_call: TRBV6-5
d_call: TRBD1
j_call: TRBJ1-1
clone_size: NA
cdr3_aa: CASRGQGIKTEAFF
cdr3_nt: TGTGCCAGCAGGGGACAGGGAATAAAGACTGAAGCTTTCTTT

v_call: TRBV7-6
d_call: NA
j_call: TRBJ2-1
clone_size: NA
cdr3_aa: CASSLGAGDNEQFF
cdr3_nt: TGTGCCAGCAGCTTGGGAGCCGGGGACAATGAGCAGTTCTTC

v_call: TRBV7-9
d_call: NA
j_call: TRBJ1-2
clone_size: medium-sized
cdr3_aa: CASSYPGQENYGYTF
cdr3_nt: TGTGCCAGCAGCTACCCGGGGCAGGAGAACTATGGCTACACCTTC

v_call: TRBV18
d_call: NA
j_call: TRBJ2-7
clone_size: NA
cdr3_aa: CASSPREQYF
cdr3_nt: TGTGCCAGCTCACCACGCGAGCAGTACTTC

v_call: TRBV7-9
d_call: NA
j_call: TRBJ2-1
clone_size: NA
cdr3_aa: CASSLTLNHNEQFF
cdr3_nt: TGTGCCAGCAGCTTAACGCTTAACCACAATGAGCAGTTCTTC

v_call: TRBV9
d_call: NA
j_call: TRBJ2-1
clone_size: NA
cdr3_aa: CASSVDDEQFF
cdr3_nt: TGTGCCAGCAGCGTAGATGATGAGCAGTTCTTC

v_call: TRBV10-2
d_call: NA
j_call: TRBJ2-1
clone_size: NA
cdr3_aa: CASRAAGGTIYNEQFF
cdr3_nt: TGCGCCAGCAGGGCTGCAGGAGGAACTATTTACAATGAGCAGTTCTTC

v_call: TRBV18
d_call: NA
j_call: TRBJ2-7
clone_size: NA
cdr3_aa: CASSPPLMARFNSDEQYF
cdr3_nt: TGTGCCAGCTCACCACCCCTAATGGCCAGGTTTAATAGTGACGAGCAGTACTTC

v_call: TRBV28
d_call: TRBD2
j_call: TRBJ2-1
clone_size: NA
cdr3_aa: CASSMTSEDNEQFF
cdr3_nt: TGTGCCAGCAGTATGACTAGCGAGGATAATGAGCAGTTCTTC

v_call: TRBV7-7
d_call: NA
j_call: TRBJ2-1
clone_size: NA
cdr3_aa: CASSLEDTSEQFF
cdr3_nt: TGTGCTAGCAGCTTAGAGGACACCTCAGAGCAGTTCTTC

v_call: TRBV5-4
d_call: NA
j_call: TRBJ2-1
clone_size: NA
cdr3_aa: CASSPGWGYNEQFF
cdr3_nt: TGTGCCAGCAGCCCTGGATGGGGGTACAATGAGCAGTTCTTC

v_call: TRBV29-1
d_call: TRBD2
j_call: TRBJ2-3
clone_size: NA
cdr3_aa: CSVEGEREGLRSTDTQYF
cdr3_nt: TGCAGCGTTGAAGGGGAGCGGGAGGGCCTTAGGAGCACAGATACGCAGTATTTT

v_call: TRBV6-1
d_call: TRBD1
j_call: TRBJ2-5
clone_size: NA
cdr3_aa: CASSDKDRGGETQYF
cdr3_nt: TGTGCCAGCAGTGATAAGGACAGGGGAGGAGAGACCCAGTACTTC

v_call: TRBV2
d_call: TRBD1
j_call: TRBJ1-5
clone_size: NA
cdr3_aa: CASSPIPTGDQPQHF
cdr3_nt: TGTGCCAGCAGCCCTATTCCGACAGGGGATCAGCCCCAGCATTTT

v_call: TRBV5-1
d_call: NA
j_call: TRBJ1-1
clone_size: NA
cdr3_aa: CASRLLQGYTEAFF
cdr3_nt: TGCGCCAGCAGGCTTCTACAGGGTTACACTGAAGCTTTCTTT

v_call: TRBV6-5
d_call: NA
j_call: TRBJ1-2
clone_size: once
cdr3_aa: CASSYSGDGYGYTF
cdr3_nt: TGTGCCAGCAGTTACTCGGGGGATGGCTATGGCTACACCTTC

v_call: TRBV27
d_call: TRBD2
j_call: TRBJ2-1
clone_size: NA
cdr3_aa: CASRGLAGESYNEQFF
cdr3_nt: TGTGCCAGCAGGGGACTAGCGGGAGAGTCCTACAATGAGCAGTTCTTC

v_call: TRBV15
d_call: NA
j_call: TRBJ1-4
clone_size: NA
cdr3_aa: CATSGSKGATNEKLFF
cdr3_nt: TGTGCCACCAGCGGGAGTAAAGGGGCAACTAATGAAAAACTGTTTTTT

v_call: TRBV27
d_call: TRBD2
j_call: TRBJ2-7
clone_size: NA
cdr3_aa: CASSLGGSSAKQYF
cdr3_nt: TGTGCCAGCAGTCTTGGCGGGAGTTCCGCGAAGCAGTACTTC

v_call: TRBV5-6
d_call: NA
j_call: TRBJ2-5
clone_size: NA
cdr3_aa: CASSSDSGRETQYF
cdr3_nt: TGTGCCAGCAGCTCAGATTCAGGGAGAGAGACCCAGTACTTC

v_call: TRBV6-5
d_call: TRBD1
j_call: TRBJ2-7
clone_size: NA
cdr3_aa: CASSAGTGSYEQYF
cdr3_nt: TGTGCCAGCAGCGCCGGGACAGGGAGCTACGAGCAGTACTTC

v_call: TRBV7-9
d_call: TRBD2
j_call: TRBJ2-7
clone_size: NA
cdr3_aa: CASSSTISGDAYEQYF
cdr3_nt: TGTGCCAGCAGCTCAACTATTAGCGGGGACGCATACGAGCAGTACTTC

v_call: TRBV2
d_call: NA
j_call: TRBJ1-5
clone_size: once
cdr3_aa: CASRQTGVNQPQHF
cdr3_nt: TGTGCCAGCAGACAGACTGGGGTCAATCAGCCCCAGCATTTT

v_call: TRBV6-5
d_call: TRBD1
j_call: TRBJ2-7
clone_size: NA
cdr3_aa: CASSSTGMSSYEQYF
cdr3_nt: TGTGCCAGCAGTTCGACAGGGATGAGCTCCTACGAGCAGTACTTC

v_call: TRBV7-3
d_call: NA
j_call: TRBJ2-7
clone_size: NA
cdr3_aa: CASSLTEGYEQYF
cdr3_nt: TGTGCCAGCAGCTTAACGGAGGGCTACGAGCAGTACTTC

v_call: TRBV28
d_call: NA
j_call: TRBJ1-2
clone_size: NA
cdr3_aa: CASSLVREANYGYTF
cdr3_nt: TGTGCCAGCAGTTTAGTTCGGGAGGCCAACTATGGCTACACCTTC

v_call: TRBV5-4
d_call: TRBD2
j_call: TRBJ2-1
clone_size: NA
cdr3_aa: CASSRRTSVYNEQFF
cdr3_nt: TGTGCCAGCAGCAGAAGGACTAGCGTCTACAATGAGCAGTTCTTC

v_call: TRBV5-4
d_call: NA
j_call: TRBJ2-1
clone_size: few
cdr3_aa: CASSFAQGGLREQFF
cdr3_nt: TGTGCCAGCAGCTTTGCTCAGGGGGGACTACGTGAGCAGTTCTTC

v_call: TRBV9
d_call: NA
j_call: TRBJ2-7
clone_size: medium-sized
cdr3_aa: CASSVGGEIYEQYF
cdr3_nt: TGTGCCAGCAGCGTAGGGGGGGAAATCTACGAGCAGTACTTC

v_call: TRBV9
d_call: TRBD2
j_call: TRBJ2-3
clone_size: few
cdr3_aa: CASSVDGSGGSTDTQYF
cdr3_nt: TGTGCCAGCAGCGTAGACGGTAGCGGGGGTAGCACAGATACGCAGTATTTT

v_call: TRBV27
d_call: NA
j_call: TRBJ1-4
clone_size: NA
cdr3_aa: CASRQNRGEKLFF
cdr3_nt: TGTGCCAGCAGGCAAAACCGGGGTGAAAAACTGTTTTTT

v_call: TRBV12-5
d_call: TRBD2
j_call: TRBJ2-2
clone_size: once
cdr3_aa: CASGLARSWGGTGELFF
cdr3_nt: TGTGCTAGTGGTTTGGCAAGAAGTTGGGGGGGAACCGGGGAGCTGTTTTTT

v_call: TRBV19
d_call: TRBD1
j_call: TRBJ2-4
clone_size: NA
cdr3_aa: CASSGITGAYF
cdr3_nt: TGTGCCAGCTCGGGTATCACAGGGGCGTACTTC

v_call: TRBV2
d_call: TRBD1
j_call: TRBJ1-4
clone_size: once
cdr3_aa: CASSEIFPGQGEEKLFF
cdr3_nt: TGTGCCAGCAGTGAAATCTTCCCGGGACAGGGTGAGGAAAAACTGTTTTTT

v_call: TRBV9
d_call: NA
j_call: TRBJ2-1
clone_size: NA
cdr3_aa: CASSLGGRDEQFF
cdr3_nt: TGTGCCAGCAGCCTCGGGGGGCGGGATGAGCAGTTCTTC

v_call: TRBV23-1
d_call: NA
j_call: TRBJ1-4
clone_size: few
cdr3_aa: CASSQSWTGQTTNEKLFF
cdr3_nt: TGCGCCAGCAGTCAATCTTGGACCGGGCAGACAACTAATGAAAAACTGTTTTTT

v_call: TRBV27
d_call: NA
j_call: TRBJ2-7
clone_size: NA
cdr3_aa: CASSFNRVMGEQYF
cdr3_nt: TGTGCCAGCAGTTTCAACCGGGTCATGGGAGAGCAGTACTTC

v_call: TRBV27
d_call: TRBD1
j_call: TRBJ2-7
clone_size: NA
cdr3_aa: CASKPPGQVYEQYF
cdr3_nt: TGTGCCAGCAAACCCCCGGGACAGGTCTACGAGCAGTACTTC

v_call: TRBV2
d_call: NA
j_call: TRBJ1-5
clone_size: NA
cdr3_aa: CASSEIELDGQPQHF
cdr3_nt: TGTGCCAGCAGTGAAATCGAACTGGATGGGCAGCCCCAGCATTTT

v_call: TRBV10-3
d_call: TRBD2
j_call: TRBJ2-7
clone_size: NA
cdr3_aa: CAISDPSGYEQYF
cdr3_nt: TGTGCCATCAGTGATCCTAGCGGATACGAGCAGTACTTC

v_call: TRBV19
d_call: NA
j_call: TRBJ1-1
clone_size: NA
cdr3_aa: CASSPSQGRDWENTEAFF
cdr3_nt: TGTGCCAGTAGTCCCTCGCAGGGCAGAGATTGGGAAAACACTGAAGCTTTCTTT

v_call: TRBV28
d_call: NA
j_call: TRBJ1-1
clone_size: NA
cdr3_aa: CASSLGQVNTEAFF
cdr3_nt: TGTGCCAGCAGTTTAGGGCAGGTGAACACTGAAGCTTTCTTT

v_call: TRBV30
d_call: NA
j_call: TRBJ2-1
clone_size: NA
cdr3_aa: CAWSVIHDEQFF
cdr3_nt: TGTGCCTGGAGTGTGATACATGATGAGCAGTTCTTC

v_call: TRBV2
d_call: NA
j_call: TRBJ2-6
clone_size: NA
cdr3_aa: CASARRDYGANVLTF
cdr3_nt: TGTGCCAGCGCGAGGCGGGATTATGGGGCCAACGTCCTGACTTTC

v_call: TRBV29-1
d_call: TRBD1
j_call: TRBJ2-7
clone_size: NA
cdr3_aa: CSVRQGIYEQYF
cdr3_nt: TGCAGCGTCCGACAGGGGATCTACGAGCAGTACTTC

v_call: TRBV7-7
d_call: NA
j_call: TRBJ1-5
clone_size: large
cdr3_aa: CASRSLWPQHF
cdr3_nt: TGTGCTAGCAGGTCCCTGTGGCCCCAGCATTTT

v_call: TRBV7-7
d_call: NA
j_call: TRBJ2-6
clone_size: NA
cdr3_aa: CASRPQSRANVLTF
cdr3_nt: TGTGCCAGCAGGCCACAAAGTCGGGCCAACGTCCTGACTTTC

v_call: TRBV6-5
d_call: NA
j_call: TRBJ1-1
clone_size: NA
cdr3_aa: CASSYLRGNTEAFF
cdr3_nt: TGTGCCAGCAGTTACCTCCGGGGGAACACTGAAGCTTTCTTT

v_call: TRBV2
d_call: NA
j_call: TRBJ2-1
clone_size: NA
cdr3_aa: CASSERRSSYNEQFF
cdr3_nt: TGTGCCAGCAGTGAACGACGAAGCTCCTACAATGAGCAGTTCTTC

v_call: TRBV9
d_call: TRBD1
j_call: TRBJ2-5
clone_size: NA
cdr3_aa: CASSSQTGQGAGTQYF
cdr3_nt: TGTGCCAGCAGCTCTCAGACGGGACAGGGGGCCGGGACCCAGTACTTC

v_call: TRBV11-2
d_call: NA
j_call: TRBJ2-2
clone_size: NA
cdr3_aa: CASSLAFFTGELFF
cdr3_nt: TGTGCCAGCAGCTTAGCATTTTTTACCGGGGAGCTGTTTTTT

v_call: TRBV7-9
d_call: TRBD1
j_call: TRBJ2-6
clone_size: NA
cdr3_aa: CASRLTGQGSGANVLTF
cdr3_nt: TGTGCCAGCAGGTTAACGGGACAGGGCTCTGGGGCCAACGTCCTGACTTTC

v_call: TRBV14
d_call: TRBD2
j_call: TRBJ2-2
clone_size: NA
cdr3_aa: CASSQGRLAGVTGELFF
cdr3_nt: TGTGCCAGCAGCCAAGGCCGACTAGCGGGAGTGACCGGGGAGCTGTTTTTT

v_call: TRBV6-5
d_call: NA
j_call: TRBJ2-7
clone_size: few
cdr3_aa: CASSFRNEQYF
cdr3_nt: TGTGCCAGCAGTTTCCGTAACGAGCAGTACTTC